Below are 18 T cell receptor beta chains sequenced from a single sample in a study of breast tumors, draining lymph nodes, adjacent tissues. TCRdb re-called the multiplex PCR reads through MiXCR, storing one row per CDR3 protein. Here the sample spans more than 50,000 distinct CDR3 sequences, approximately 62% being singletons. Sequencing used breast tumor tissue. The receptors derive from a female donor with breast cancer. Some clones in this sample may be carry-over from other donors' samples.

The chain is built from TRBV2 and TRBJ2-7, with D possibly matching TRBD2 (5 bases). The germline CDR1 and CDR2 sequences are SNHLY and FYNNEI. The CDR3 has 14 residues. The V and J ends lost 3 bases and 1 base respectively, with 10 bases between them. Written as DNA, the CDR3 is TGTGCCAGCAGTGATGCGGGTTTTTCCTACGAGCAGTACTTC. It translates to CASSDAGFSYEQYF.

CDR3 nucleotides: TGTGCCAGCCGGACAGGGGTCCACGAGCAGTACTTC. Its translation: CASRTGVHEQYF. The chain carries TRBV19 and TRBJ2-7; TRBD1 aligns across 9 bases. This CDR3 is built from 12 residues. The germline V gene has CDR1 LNHDA and CDR2 SQIVND (reference sequence). V lost 9 bases, J lost 5 bases, and 5 bases stayed unmatched.

The chain links TRBV20-1 to TRBJ2-3, with D perhaps assigned TRBD1 or TRBD2 (5 bases each). The ends were cut back, 5 bases at V and 2 bases at J, with 17 bases in the middle. The CDR3 covers 15 residues. CDR1 is DFQATT, CDR2 SNEGSKA, per germline (reference sequence). The CDR3 loop reads CSASGTPGPTDTQYF. CDR3 nucleotides: TGCAGTGCTTCCGGGACGCCAGGACCCACAGATACGCAGTATTTT.

The V and J genes are TRBV20-1 and TRBJ2-5, with TRBD1 matching over 9 bases. The CDR3 is 14 residues long. Germline V gene data show CDR1 as DFQATT and CDR2 as SNEGSKA (reference sequence). Losses at the gene ends were 6 bases for V and 5 bases for J; bases not matched to a gene: 10. CDR3 protein: CSAQLRQGGETQYF. The CDR3, as DNA: TGCAGTGCCCAGCTGAGACAGGGGGGCGAGACCCAGTACTTC.

This chain joins TRBV7-2 and TRBJ2-3; D is possibly TRBD1 (5 bases). This CDR3 is built from 14 residues. Between the trimmed V and J ends, which lost 5 bases and 11 bases, there was a span of 20 bases. The V gene's germline CDR1 is SGHTA and CDR2 FQGNSA. The CDR3 loop reads CASSPGRGYNEQYF. CDR3 DNA sequence: TGTGCCAGCAGCCCCGGTAGGGGTTACAATGAGCAGTATTTT.

The table lists this clonotype with a few counts. This CDR3 is missing its conserved last phenylalanine or tryptophan, likely due to a read error. V gene TRBV19 combines with J gene TRBJ1-2; D might be TRBD1 (6 bases). CDR1 and CDR2 (germline): LNHDA, SQIVND (reference sequence). The ends were cut back, 7 bases at V and 9 bases at J, with 27 bases in the middle. The CDR3 is 16 amino acids. CDR3 in DNA: TGTGCCAGTAACGGTGTGGGGGCGCGAACCGCGCAGAGCTACACCTCC. Translation: CASNGVGARTAQSYTS.

The chain employs TRBV19 and TRBJ2-2; 10 nucleotides align to TRBD2. The trim removed 10 bases at V and 7 bases at J, leaving 9 bases unmatched. CDR1 LNHDA and CDR2 SQIVND come from the germline V gene (reference sequence). The CDR3 has 14 residues. The CDR3 spells CATGGLAGVGELFF. CDR3 sequence (DNA): TGTGCCACTGGAGGGCTAGCGGGAGTCGGGGAGCTGTTTTTT.

The chain links TRBV2 to TRBJ2-7; D tentatively reads TRBD1 or TRBD2 (6 bases each). The germline V gene encodes CDR1 SNHLY and CDR2 FYNNEI. The CDR3 covers 14 residues. Trimming took off 4 bases at V and 0 bases at J, with 10 bases between the two ends. The CDR3 DNA is TGTGCCAGCAGTGCGGGGGACACCTCCTACGAGCAGTACTTC. It is translated as CASSAGDTSYEQYF. The whole variable domain, remainder taken from reference TRBV2 and TRBJ2-7, is EPEVTQTPSHQVTQMGQEVILRCVPISNHLYFYWYRQILGQKVEFLVSFYNNEISEKSEIFDDQFSVERPDGSNFTLKIRSTKLEDSAMYFCASSAGDTSYEQYFGPGTRLTVT.

This clonotype was seen many times. The rearrangement uses TRBV6-1 and TRBJ1-2; 7 bases match TRBD1. Germline V lookup: CDR1 MNHNS, CDR2 SASEGT. The CDR3 loop spans 16 amino acids. J was trimmed by 3 bases and V by 1 base; bases with no gene match: 8. CDR3 DNA sequence: TGTGCCAGCAGTGAAGGGTTGCAGGGGGGCTACTATGGCTACACCTTC. Amino acid sequence: CASSEGLQGGYYGYTF.

In this sample, this clonotype turned up many times. The chain combines TRBV28 with TRBJ2-7; possibly TRBD1 for D (5 bases). V gave up 5 bases and J gave up 3 bases, with 17 bases separating them. The V gene's germline CDR1 is MDHEN and CDR2 SYDVKM. The CDR3 sequence is 15 residues long. CDR3 protein: CASSTPGGADYEQYF. DNA of the CDR3: TGTGCCAGCAGTACTCCAGGTGGGGCCGACTACGAGCAGTACTTC.

This clonotype came up a few times. Possible read error: a much larger clone is one base away. The chain couples TRBV6-2 or TRBV6-3 to TRBJ2-7; perhaps TRBD2 as D (6 bases). This CDR3 is built from 13 residues. Between the trimmed V and J ends, which lost 6 bases and 6 bases, there was a span of 15 bases. The germline gives CDR1 MNHEY, CDR2 SVGEGT. The CDR3 sequence is CASRHGLGGEQYF. DNA of the CDR3: TGTGCCAGCAGGCACGGACTGGGAGGCGAGCAGTACTTC.

The chain couples TRBV29-1 to TRBJ2-1, with a weak D call TRBD1 (6 bases). CDR1 and CDR2 (germline): SQVTM, ANQGSEA. The CDR3 is 11 amino acids. Trimming removed 7 bases at V and 5 bases at J, with 9 bases between. The CDR3 loop is CSGNRDNEQFF. The CDR3 nucleotides are TGCAGCGGGAACAGGGACAATGAGCAGTTCTTC.

The V and J genes are TRBV4-1 and TRBJ1-1; D is undetermined. The germline V and J ends were trimmed by 5 bases and 1 base, with 14 bases remaining between them. The CDR3 is made up of 15 amino acids. Germline assignment: CDR1 MGHRA and CDR2 YSYEKL. CDR3 residues: CASSSRTRSNTEAFF. The DNA for the CDR3 is TGCGCCAGCAGCTCCAGGACTCGATCGAACACTGAAGCTTTCTTT.

The J gene is TRBJ1-6, the V gene TRBV20-1; 9 bases match TRBD1. Germline CDR1 and CDR2: DFQATT and SNEGSKA (reference sequence). CDR3 length: 13 amino acids. V was clipped by 6 bases and J by 7 bases; unmatched bases: 4. CDR3 region: CSASTGGNSPLHF. CDR3 coding DNA: TGCAGTGCCTCGACAGGGGGGAATTCACCCCTCCACTTT.

This clonotype has ten or more counts. The chain recombines TRBV12-3 or TRBV12-4 with TRBJ1-5; D remains unclear. The length of the CDR3 is 12 residues. The germline V and J ends were trimmed by 3 bases and 8 bases, with 8 bases remaining between them. For the CDR3, the DNA is TGTGCCAGCAGTTTTACTTTGGAGCCCCAGCATTTT. Protein sequence: CASSFTLEPQHF.

The DNA of the CDR3 is TGTGCCAGCAAGCGGGAGGGCCAAGGTGAGCAGTTCTTC. Encoded protein: CASKREGQGEQFF. V and J are TRBV2 and TRBJ2-1, with 10 bases lining up with TRBD2. With V trimmed by 7 bases and J by 9 bases, 6 bases remained unmatched. There are 13 residues in the CDR3. From germline, CDR1 is SNHLY and CDR2 FYNNEI.

The rearrangement links TRBV2 to TRBJ2-5; no definite D call. V gave up 5 bases and J gave up 5 bases, with 6 bases separating them. CDR1 SNHLY and CDR2 FYNNEI come from the germline V gene. CDR3 length: 11 amino acids. CDR3 in DNA: TGTGCCAGCAGTACGTGGGAGACCCAGTACTTC. This codes for CASSTWETQYF.

V and J are TRBV7-9 and TRBJ1-1; perhaps TRBD1 as D (5 bases). Germline assignment: CDR1 SEHNR and CDR2 FQNEAQ (reference sequence). V shed 8 bases and J shed 5 bases, with 15 bases lying between them. CDR3 length: 13 residues. The CDR3 spells CASEGQGDTEAFF. CDR3 nucleotides: TGTGCCAGCGAAGGTCAGGGAGATACTGAAGCTTTCTTT.